This TCR beta chain was documented in a study of shared clonotypes between healthy human individuals. Study overall: The donors, two women and three men, were aged 18 to 49. Each donor's CD8 memory used one plate, CD8 naive two, each CD4 subset three.

TCRdb's copy holds only in-frame clones and misses some; the assay was immunoSEQ multiplex PCR. The repertoire has over a million clones, around 74% of them found once; the top ten carry approximately 1.3%. Regarding this clone: One end of the junction does not line up with germline, which may come from a read error.

CDR1 is ENHRY, CDR2 SYGVKD, per germline. The CDR3 is 15 residues long. The V gene is TRBV10-3, the J gene TRBJ2-7; the match to TRBD1 covers 8 bases. The specimen sequenced was memory CD4+ T cells sorted from blood. Subset given: CD45RA-negative fraction. The sequence was collected from a man aged 18 to 30 in good health. The CDR3 loop is CAISDRDRPPHEQCF. The CDR3 DNA sequence: TGTGCCATCAGTGACCGGGACAGGCCTCCCCACGAGCAGTGCTTC.